This entry concerns a single TCR beta chain. Germline trimming cut 4 bases from V and 4 bases from J; bases unmatched to any gene: 3. The CDR3 runs 14 residues. Germline assignment: CDR1 SGHNT and CDR2 YYREEE (reference sequence). Sequencing was performed with immunoSEQ multiplex PCR; in TCRdb, only in-frame clones are kept and a portion is missing. Of under 250,000 clones listed, 86% are singletons. The sample originates from a study of blood T cell repertoires in COVID-19. The sequenced material came from peripheral blood. The TCR sequence derives from a woman aged 80 or over with COVID-19, enrolled during active disease. The rearrangement joins TRBV5-4 to TRBJ2-1; 9 nucleotides align to TRBD1. The CDR3 loop is CASSRDRAYNEQFF. The CDR3 DNA reads as TGTGCCAGCAGCCGGGACAGGGCGTACAATGAGCAGTTCTTC.